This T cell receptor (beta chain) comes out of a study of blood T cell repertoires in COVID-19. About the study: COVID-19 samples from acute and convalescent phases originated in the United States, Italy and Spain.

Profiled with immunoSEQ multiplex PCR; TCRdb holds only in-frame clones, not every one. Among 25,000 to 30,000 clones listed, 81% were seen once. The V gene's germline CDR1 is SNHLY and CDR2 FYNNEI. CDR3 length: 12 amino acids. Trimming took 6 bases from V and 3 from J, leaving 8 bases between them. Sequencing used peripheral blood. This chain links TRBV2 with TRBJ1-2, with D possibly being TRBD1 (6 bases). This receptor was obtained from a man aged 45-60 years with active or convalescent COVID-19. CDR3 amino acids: CASRDSYYGYTF. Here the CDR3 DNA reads TGTGCCAGCAGGGACAGCTACTATGGCTACACCTTC.